A selection of T cell receptor beta chains follows, all from one sample in a study of blood T cell repertoires in COVID-19. Data came from immunoSEQ multiplex PCR; TCRdb stores just in-frame clones and leaves some out. The sample holds approximately 93,000 clones; about 90% are singletons and the top ten take more than 1%. Sequencing used peripheral blood. These receptors all come from a human donor in a cohort sampled during active COVID-19. Each CDR3 is given with its conserved first and last residue. A D gene is named only where the DNA matches it firmly. Some rows have no size entry. The others give once, few or many, or a class for an expanded clone.

-	TRBJ2-3	TRBV14	TRBD2	CASSLQPGLVFGDTQYF	TGTGCCAGCAGCCTCCAGCCGGGACTAGTATTCGGAGATACGCAGTATTTT
-	TRBJ1-2	TRBV6-5	-	CASTNGGNYGYTF	TGTGCCAGCACAAACGGGGGAAACTATGGCTACACCTTC
-	TRBJ2-7	TRBV19	-	CASSINYFGPSYEQYF	TGTGCCAGTAGTATAAATTATTTTGGGCCGAGCTACGAGCAGTACTTC
many	TRBJ2-7	TRBV6-6	TRBD1	CASGQGYEQYF	TGTGCCAGTGGACAGGGCTACGAGCAGTACTTC
-	TRBJ2-7	TRBV3-1/TRBV3-2	-	CASSQGRGRGEQYF	TGTGCCAGCAGCCAAGGCAGAGGAAGGGGCGAGCAGTACTTC
-	TRBJ2-4	TRBV3-1/TRBV3-2	TRBD2	CASSPASGRANIQYF	TGTGCCAGCAGCCCAGCTAGCGGGAGGGCGAACATTCAGTACTTC
-	TRBJ1-6	TRBV7-8	TRBD1	CASSSPNPGQTNSPLHF	TGTGCCAGCAGCTCCCCAAATCCGGGACAGACTAATTCACCCCTCCACTTT
-	TRBJ1-2	TRBV2	-	CASSGTPVGGYTF	TGTGCCAGCAGTGGGACACCCGTCGGGGGCTACACCTTC
-	TRBJ2-3	TRBV7-9	TRBD1	CASSLARTGIPTTDTQYF	TGTGCCAGCAGCTTAGCAAGGACAGGGATCCCCACCACAGATACGCAGTATTTT
-	TRBJ1-4	TRBV10-1	-	CASSAGINEKLFF	TGCGCCAGCAGCGCCGGGATTAATGAAAAACTGTTTTTT
-	TRBJ2-3	TRBV7-2	-	CASSSRVQGRTDTQYF	TGTGCCAGCAGCTCCCGAGTACAGGGCCGCACAGATACGCAGTATTTT
-	TRBJ2-6	TRBV15	-	CATSTHGRGSGANVLTF	TGTGCCACCAGCACCCACGGCAGGGGCTCTGGGGCCAACGTCCTGACTTTC
-	TRBJ2-7	TRBV11-2	TRBD1	CASSFGQDPSYEQYF	TGTGCCAGCAGCTTCGGACAGGATCCTTCCTACGAGCAGTACTTC
-	TRBJ1-5	TRBV27	-	CASSLDWSSNQPQHF	TGTGCCAGCAGTTTAGACTGGAGTAGCAATCAGCCCCAGCATTTT
-	TRBJ1-2	TRBV18	-	CASSPGRMDYGYTF	TGTGCCAGCTCACCGGGCAGGATGGACTATGGCTACACCTTC
-	TRBJ2-7	TRBV3-1/TRBV3-2	-	CASSRAQEQYF	TGTGCCAGCAGCCGCGCTCAAGAGCAGTACTTC
-	TRBJ1-3	TRBV19	-	CASRGDSGNTIYF	TGTGCCAGTAGGGGAGATTCTGGAAACACCATATATTTT
-	TRBJ2-3	TRBV3-1/TRBV3-2	-	CASSPLASGGTDTQYF	TGTGCCAGCAGCCCCCTAGCGAGTGGGGGGACAGATACGCAGTATTTT
-	TRBJ2-3	TRBV19	-	CASSIGGLLSTDTQYF	TGTGCCAGTAGTATAGGGGGCCTACTTAGCACAGATACGCAGTATTTT
-	TRBJ2-3	TRBV10-3	-	CAAGDSSDTDTQYF	TGTGCCGCCGGAGACAGTTCTGACACAGATACGCAGTATTTT
few	TRBJ1-5	TRBV3-1/TRBV3-2	TRBD1	CASSPTGGRQPQHF	TGTGCCAGCAGCCCGACAGGGGGTCGGCAGCCCCAGCATTTT
-	TRBJ1-1	TRBV27	-	CASSIRGTPQNTEAFF	TGTGCCAGCAGTATCCGAGGGACACCCCAGAACACTGAAGCTTTCTTT
-	TRBJ2-1	TRBV7-2	TRBD1	CASSTGTGGYNEQFF	TGTGCCAGCAGCACCGGGACAGGGGGCTACAATGAGCAGTTCTTC
few	TRBJ1-2	TRBV6-6	-	CASRQGQGFNYGYTF	TGTGCCAGCCGGCAGGGGCAGGGTTTTAACTATGGCTACACCTTC
-	TRBJ2-2	TRBV7-2	TRBD2	CASSFSGAGTGELFF	TGTGCCAGCAGCTTCAGCGGGGCGGGCACCGGGGAGCTGTTTTTT
-	TRBJ1-2	TRBV11-2	-	CASSLREFHGYTF	TGTGCCAGCAGCTTGCGGGAATTTCATGGCTACACCTTC
many	TRBJ2-3	TRBV5-8	-	CASSLIAGRGKDTQYF	TGTGCCAGCAGCTTGATTGCAGGGAGGGGGAAAGATACGCAGTATTTT
-	TRBJ2-3	TRBV3-1/TRBV3-2	-	CASGRHTDTQYF	TGTGCCAGCGGGAGACACACAGATACGCAGTATTTT
-	TRBJ2-1	TRBV7-3	-	CASSLSLAGYNEQFF	TGTGCCAGCAGCTTAAGCCTAGCTGGCTACAATGAGCAGTTCTTC
-	TRBJ2-1	TRBV28	TRBD2	CASSLGTSGRVPFF	TGTGCCAGCAGTCTCGGGACTAGCGGGAGGGTACCGTTCTTC
-	TRBJ2-3	TRBV19	-	CASALRGTWVTDTQYF	TGTGCCAGCGCTCTTAGGGGGACCTGGGTGACAGATACGCAGTATTTT
-	TRBJ2-3	TRBV28	TRBD2	CASSLSGRAFRNTQYF	TGTGCCAGCAGTCTTAGCGGGAGGGCCTTTAGAAATACGCAGTATTTT
once	TRBJ2-2	TRBV5-1	TRBD2	CASSPIGLAGSAGELFF	TGCGCCAGCAGCCCCATCGGACTAGCGGGATCCGCCGGGGAGCTGTTTTTT
-	TRBJ1-2	TRBV5-1	-	CASSLNGGLVGGYTF	TGCGCCAGCAGCTTAAATGGAGGTCTCGTCGGAGGCTACACCTTC
-	TRBJ1-5	TRBV6-8	TRBD1	CASSYPCRQGGNQPQHF	TGTGCCAGCAGTTACCCTTGTAGACAGGGGGGCAATCAGCCCCAGCATTTT
-	TRBJ2-2	TRBV29-1	TRBD1	CSVNDGDRGLIANTGELFF	TGCAGCGTTAATGACGGGGACAGGGGGTTGATAGCGAACACCGGGGAGCTGTTTTTT
-	TRBJ1-2	TRBV27	-	CAVRAAQSPLLGYGYTF	TGTGCCGTCAGGGCAGCCCAAAGCCCCCTTTTGGGGTATGGCTACACCTTC
once	TRBJ2-1	TRBV9	-	CASSPYRGSYNEQFF	TGTGCCAGCAGCCCCTATAGAGGGAGTTACAATGAGCAGTTCTTC
-	TRBJ1-2	TRBV20-1	-	CSARTDYGYTF	TGCAGTGCCCGGACAGACTATGGCTACACCTTC
-	TRBJ2-5	TRBV19	-	CASSIVGRPETQYF	TGTGCCAGTAGTATAGTAGGCAGGCCAGAGACCCAGTACTTC
-	TRBJ1-5	TRBV7-8	-	CASSLAGGQPQHF	TGTGCCAGCAGCTTAGCAGGGGGACAGCCCCAGCATTTT
-	TRBJ2-1	TRBV5-6	-	CASSLGLASYNEQFF	TGTGCCAGCAGCTTGGGTCTAGCCTCCTACAATGAGCAGTTCTTC
-	TRBJ2-7	TRBV9	TRBD2	CASSVGLAGSYEQYF	TGTGCCAGCAGCGTAGGTCTAGCGGGTTCATACGAGCAGTACTTC
-	TRBJ1-1	TRBV7-9	-	CASSSWEAGRGDTEAFF	TGTGCCAGCAGCTCCTGGGAGGCGGGGCGAGGTGACACTGAAGCTTTCTTT
medium-sized	TRBJ2-5	TRBV27	-	CASRKTGSGETQYF	TGTGCCAGCCGAAAGACAGGTTCTGGAGAGACCCAGTACTTC
-	TRBJ2-3	TRBV19	TRBD2	CASSISGTTPDTQYF	TGTGCCAGTAGTATCTCTGGGACTACCCCAGATACGCAGTATTTT
-	TRBJ2-3	TRBV4-2	TRBD2	CASSHDAGGNTDTQYF	TGTGCCAGCAGCCATGATGCGGGAGGTAACACAGATACGCAGTATTTT
-	TRBJ2-5	TRBV5-6	TRBD2	CASSLAGGRETQYF	TGTGCCAGCAGCCTAGCGGGAGGAAGAGAGACCCAGTACTTC
-	TRBJ2-3	TRBV24-1	TRBD2	CATSEAGGPDTQYF	TGTGCCACCAGTGAAGCGGGAGGGCCCGATACGCAGTATTTT